Listed here is a single T cell receptor beta chain. Its antigen specificity is not known. Base quality data are lacking; no much larger clone is found one base away. V is reduced by 4 bases and J by 8 bases, leaving a spacing of 11 bases between them. As encoded in the germline V gene (reference sequence), CDR1 is SGHKS while CDR2 is YYEKEE. Counted from cysteine to phenylalanine, this CDR3 has 12 amino acids. The DNA shown is the 36-base CDR3, in frame from base 1. The method was the immunoSEQ multiplex PCR assay. From pancreatic genomic DNA, the TCRbeta CDR3 region along with adjacent sequences was amplified and then sequenced. The paper's data handling went like this. Productive clonality and productive rearrangement counts were measured along with repertoire diversity, which was expressed as a mean normalized Shannon-Wiener index. Control and chronic pancreatitis repertoire metrics were compared with the nonparametric Mann-Whitney U test. Shared clonotypes were defined as CDR3beta sequences with identical amino acid composition and length across subjects. The immuneACCESS repertoire file appears here via TCRdb, limited to in-frame rearrangements. These files lack a portion of the clones; in checked studies, under half of the deficit traces to unresolved V genes, and the cause of the others is not known. From that table come the V and J calls and clone size; the DNA was used to work out D and trimming. In this sample the table shows about 14,000 clones, about 70% of which occur a single time. The biggest ten clones account for 14% of the sample.

This sample is drawn from a study of immune characteristics of hereditary and idiopathic chronic pancreatitis. As for the study more broadly: The study examined local immune cells and TCRbeta repertoires in the pancreas in hereditary and idiopathic chronic pancreatitis, using control pancreases from organ donors for comparison. TCRbeta sequencing included roughly five control pancreases, roughly seven pancreases with hereditary chronic pancreatitis and about 6 pancreases with idiopathic chronic pancreatitis. Minimal in vitro experimental manipulation of pancreas-infiltrating T cells was the reason the gDNA-based approach was selected.

Findings and caveats that apply to the study as a whole: Among about a dozen chronic pancreatitis patients, the number of productive TCR rearrangements showed a positive correlation with disease severity scores. Hereditary and idiopathic chronic pancreatitis differed in Vbeta-Jbeta gene family usage, including TRBV10, TRBV19, TRBV23 and TRBV5. Compared with controls, both chronic pancreatitis groups had significantly higher TCRbeta repertoire diversity and lower clonality. Because patient tissue could be obtained only at the time of TPIAT, differences in disease duration may have affected the immune findings. Chronic pancreatitis caused by alcohol use was not included in the study.

Chronic pancreatitis pancreas tissue came from patients undergoing total pancreatectomy with islet autotransplantation (TPIAT). The chronic pancreatitis patients who were included had no known history of diabetes. For TCRbeta sequencing, genomic DNA was extracted directly from bulk pancreas tissue without sorting T cells. At two US centers, pancreas tissues from patients and organ donors were collected on a consecutive basis. The rearrangement joined TRBV5-5 to TRBJ2-3; a weak D assignment points to TRBD1 (7 bases agree). The receptor's source is a human donor with chronic pancreatitis. Sequenced material: pancreas tissue with hereditary chronic pancreatitis. In nucleotides, the sequence is TGTGCCAGCAGCCCTCAGGGGGGTACGCAGTATTTT. Its protein reads: CASSPQGGTQYF.